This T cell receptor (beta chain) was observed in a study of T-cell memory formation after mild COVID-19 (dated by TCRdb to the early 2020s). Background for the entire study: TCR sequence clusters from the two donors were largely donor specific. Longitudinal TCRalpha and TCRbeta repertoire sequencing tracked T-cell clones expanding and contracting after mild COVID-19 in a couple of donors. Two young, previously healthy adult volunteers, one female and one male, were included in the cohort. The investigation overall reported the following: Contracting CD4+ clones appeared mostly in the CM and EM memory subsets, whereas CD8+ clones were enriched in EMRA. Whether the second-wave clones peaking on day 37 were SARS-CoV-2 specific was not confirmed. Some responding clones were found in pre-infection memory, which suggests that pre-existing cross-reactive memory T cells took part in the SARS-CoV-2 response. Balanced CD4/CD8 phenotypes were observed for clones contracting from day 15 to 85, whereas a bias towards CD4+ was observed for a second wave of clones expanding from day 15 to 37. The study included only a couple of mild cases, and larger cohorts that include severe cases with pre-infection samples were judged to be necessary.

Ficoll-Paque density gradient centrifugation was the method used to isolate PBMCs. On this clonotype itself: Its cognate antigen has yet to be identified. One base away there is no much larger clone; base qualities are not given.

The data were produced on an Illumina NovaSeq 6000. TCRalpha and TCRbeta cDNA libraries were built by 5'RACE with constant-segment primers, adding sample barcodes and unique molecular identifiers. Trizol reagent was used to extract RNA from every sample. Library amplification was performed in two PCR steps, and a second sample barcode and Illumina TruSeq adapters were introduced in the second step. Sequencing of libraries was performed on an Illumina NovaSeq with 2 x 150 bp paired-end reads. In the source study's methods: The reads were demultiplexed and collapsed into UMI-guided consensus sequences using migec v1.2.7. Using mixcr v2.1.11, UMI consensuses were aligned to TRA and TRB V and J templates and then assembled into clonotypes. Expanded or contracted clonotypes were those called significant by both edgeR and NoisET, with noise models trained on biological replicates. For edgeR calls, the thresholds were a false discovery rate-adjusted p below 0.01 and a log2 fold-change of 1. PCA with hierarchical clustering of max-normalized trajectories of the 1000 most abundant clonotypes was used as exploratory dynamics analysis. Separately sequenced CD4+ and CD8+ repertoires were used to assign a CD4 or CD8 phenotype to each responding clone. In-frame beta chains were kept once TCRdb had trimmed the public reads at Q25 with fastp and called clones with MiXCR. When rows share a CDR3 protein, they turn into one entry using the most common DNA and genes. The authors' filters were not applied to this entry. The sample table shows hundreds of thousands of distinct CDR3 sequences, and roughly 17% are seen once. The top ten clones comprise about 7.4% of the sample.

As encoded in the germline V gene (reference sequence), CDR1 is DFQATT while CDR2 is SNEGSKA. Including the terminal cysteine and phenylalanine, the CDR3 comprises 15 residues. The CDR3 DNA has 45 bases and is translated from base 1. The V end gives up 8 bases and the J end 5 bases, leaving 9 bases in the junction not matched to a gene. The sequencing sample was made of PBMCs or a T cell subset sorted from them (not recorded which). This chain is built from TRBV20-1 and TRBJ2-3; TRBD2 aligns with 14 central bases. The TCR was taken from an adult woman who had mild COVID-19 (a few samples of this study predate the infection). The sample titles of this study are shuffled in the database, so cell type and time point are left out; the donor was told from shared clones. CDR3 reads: CSNSGLAGGKDTQYF. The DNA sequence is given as TGCAGTAATTCCGGACTAGCGGGGGGAAAAGATACGCAGTATTTT.